The 18 T cell receptor beta chains below come from one sample, sequenced in a study of OX40 agonist ivuxolimab in advanced cancers. Using immunoSEQ multiplex PCR, the repertoire was profiled, and TCRdb retains in-frame clones only, with some absent. The table has about 30,000 clones, 80% to 85% seen once. Source: CD4+ or CD8+ T cells sorted from blood, taken in a trial of the OX40 agonist ivuxolimab. The source of these receptors is an adult with an advanced solid tumor such as melanoma, head and neck, liver or kidney cancer.

The rearrangement joins TRBV6-5 to TRBJ2-7; D gene unclear. V gave up 9 bases and J gave up 2 bases, with 14 bases separating them. CDR1 is MNHEY and CDR2 is SVGAGI in the germline V gene. There are 13 residues in the CDR3. In DNA, the CDR3 is TGTGCCAGACCCCGGGTTAACACCTACGAGCAGTACTTC. Residues: CARPRVNTYEQYF.

The gene calls are TRBV10-3 and TRBJ1-1; 7 bases are a match to TRBD1. The CDR3 is made up of 13 amino acids. Trimming removed 5 bases from V and 5 bases from J; junction bases left unmatched: 5. CDR1 is ENHRY and CDR2 is SYGVKD in the germline V gene. The CDR3 DNA reads as TGTGCCATCAGTCGCACAGGGGATACTGAAGCTTTCTTT. Its protein product is CAISRTGDTEAFF.

The V and J genes are TRBV9 and TRBJ1-1; D is possibly TRBD1 (5 bases). Germline CDR1 and CDR2: SGDLS and YYNGEE. V dropped 1 base and J dropped 0 bases, with 10 bases sitting between them. This CDR3 is 15 amino acids long. CDR3 loop: CASSVTGLMNTEAFF. The DNA for the CDR3 is TGTGCCAGCAGCGTAACGGGGCTCATGAACACTGAAGCTTTCTTT.

The J gene is TRBJ2-7, the V gene TRBV5-1; D uncertain. The V gene lost 1 base and the J gene lost 5 bases, with 7 bases spanning the gap. The length of the CDR3 is 12 residues. The germline V gene has CDR1 SGHRS and CDR2 YFSETQ. CDR3 in DNA: TGCGCCAGCAGCTTGCCCGGTAACGAGCAGTACTTC. This sequence encodes CASSLPGNEQYF.

This clone was recorded once. The chain has TRBV13 and TRBJ1-1; D remains unclear. V lost 0 bases and J 5 bases, leaving 7 bases between the germline ends. CDR3 length: 13 amino acids. The germline V gene encodes CDR1 PRHDT and CDR2 FYEKMQ (reference sequence). The CDR3 nucleotides are TGTGCCAGCAGCTTAGGTCAGACTACTGAAGCTTTCTTT. The encoded protein is CASSLGQTTEAFF.

The gene calls are TRBV6-5 and TRBJ1-6, with TRBD1 matching over 7 bases. After removal of 6 bases from V and 8 bases from J, the junction contained 7 bases not matched to a gene. Germline V gene sequence: CDR1 MNHEY, CDR2 SVGAGI. There are 14 residues in the CDR3. The CDR3 loop reads CASSRQGLDSPLHF. DNA for the CDR3: TGTGCCAGCAGCCGACAGGGTTTGGATTCACCCCTCCACTTT.

This sequence joins TRBV30 and TRBJ1-1, with D maybe TRBD1 (5 bases). V lost 7 bases to trimming and J lost 4 bases, with 22 bases between them. CDR1 is GTSNPN, CDR2 SVGIG, per germline (reference sequence). There are 15 residues in the CDR3. DNA for the CDR3: TGTGCCTCAGACAAAGCTCGGGGAGGGGTCACTGAAGCTTTCTTT. It codes for CASDKARGGVTEAFF.

The V gene is TRBV28, the J gene TRBJ1-5; the D is unclear. CDR1 and CDR2 from the germline V gene are MDHEN and SYDVKM. V lost 7 bases and J lost 3, with 10 bases in between. The CDR3 covers 13 residues. The CDR3 region is CASKGFDNQPQHF. The DNA of the CDR3 is TGTGCCAGCAAAGGGTTCGACAATCAGCCCCAGCATTTT.

The chain combines TRBV5-1 with TRBJ2-1; D gene unclear. Trimming pared 2 bases from V and 0 bases from J, leaving 9 bases between. The CDR3 has 15 residues. CDR1 and CDR2 from the germline V gene are SGHRS and YFSETQ. CDR3 nucleotide sequence: TGCGCCAGCAGCTTAGGCGGAATCTCCTACAATGAGCAGTTCTTC. It translates to CASSLGGISYNEQFF.

This sequence joins TRBV10-3 and TRBJ2-3; D is possibly TRBD2 (5 bases). The germline V and J ends were trimmed by 0 bases and 4 bases, with 5 bases remaining between them. CDR3 length equals 13 residues. Germline V lookup: CDR1 ENHRY, CDR2 SYGVKD. In DNA, the CDR3 is TGTGCCATCAGTGAGTCGCGGGCAGATACGCAGTATTTT. Its translation: CAISESRADTQYF.

The DNA of the CDR3 is TGCGCCAGCAGCCGCGACTCAGGGCCCAACACTGAAGCTTTCTTT. This sequence encodes CASSRDSGPNTEAFF. V is TRBV4-1 and J is TRBJ1-1; tentatively, D is TRBD1 (5 bases). CDR1 is MGHRA and CDR2 is YSYEKL in the germline V gene. Trimming removed 4 bases from V and 2 bases from J, with 14 bases in between. This CDR3 has 15 amino acids.

This clone was seen a handful of times. The V and J genes are TRBV6-5 and TRBJ1-6; D is undetermined. Trimming cost V 0 bases and J 8 bases, with 2 bases left between them. Germline values: CDR1 MNHEY, CDR2 SVGAGI. The CDR3 runs 12 residues. The CDR3 sequence: CASSYSDSPLHF. The DNA for the CDR3 is TGTGCCAGCAGTTACTCTGATTCACCCCTCCACTTT.

The chain has TRBV5-4 and TRBJ2-1; 8 nucleotides line up with TRBD2. With V trimmed by 5 bases and J by 6 bases, 10 bases remained unmatched. Germline V gene sequence: CDR1 SGHNT, CDR2 YYREEE (reference sequence). The CDR3 spans 15 residues. The CDR3 DNA reads as TGTGCCAGCAGTCGCGGCGGGGGGATATCCAATGAGCAGTTCTTC. Its translation is CASSRGGGISNEQFF.

This chain links TRBV2 with TRBJ2-2; D gene uncertain. The CDR3 runs 13 residues. CDR1 SNHLY and CDR2 FYNNEI come from the germline V gene. Trimming removed 6 bases from V and 2 bases from J, with 7 bases in between. The DNA for the CDR3 is TGTGCCAGCAGCTGGGTAAACACCGGGGAGCTGTTTTTT. Its translation: CASSWVNTGELFF.

The chain couples TRBV5-1 to TRBJ2-2; D could derive from TRBD1 or TRBD2 (5 bases each). Germline CDR1 and CDR2: SGHRS and YFSETQ. The CDR3 has 17 residues. V dropped 4 bases and J dropped 4 bases, with 20 bases sitting between them. The chain's CDR3 is CASSKGPMEWVTGELFF. In nucleotides, the CDR3 is TGCGCCAGCAGCAAGGGACCGATGGAATGGGTCACCGGGGAGCTGTTTTTT.

This clone ranks as medium-sized. The chain couples TRBV6-1 to TRBJ1-5; maybe TRBD1 (5 bases). Trimming left V 4 bases short and J 2 bases short, with 9 bases between. CDR3 size: 14 residues. The V gene's germline CDR1 is MNHNS and CDR2 SASEGT. The CDR3 region has the DNA TGTGCCAGCAGTGTGGAGACAGGCAATCAGCCCCAGCATTTT. It encodes CASSVETGNQPQHF.

This clone was counted once. The CDR3 DNA sequence: TGTGCCAGCAGCTTAGCGGGGGGGCCCTACGAGCAGTACTTC. Its protein is CASSLAGGPYEQYF. V usage is TRBV7-3 and J usage is TRBJ2-7, with 9 bases fitting TRBD2. CDR1 SGHTA and CDR2 FQGTGA come from the germline V gene. Trimming cost V 2 bases and J 2 bases; bases outside gene matches: 1. The CDR3 extends over 14 amino acids.

This clone was recorded a few times. The chain joins TRBV6-5 to TRBJ1-1; TRBD1 is a possible D gene (5 bases). Trimming took off 6 bases at V and 2 bases at J, with 13 bases between the two ends. The CDR3 is 14 amino acids. Germline V gives CDR1 MNHEY, CDR2 SVGAGI. The CDR3 spells CASRLWGGNTEAFF. The CDR3 bases are TGTGCCAGCAGGCTGTGGGGGGGAAACACTGAAGCTTTCTTT.